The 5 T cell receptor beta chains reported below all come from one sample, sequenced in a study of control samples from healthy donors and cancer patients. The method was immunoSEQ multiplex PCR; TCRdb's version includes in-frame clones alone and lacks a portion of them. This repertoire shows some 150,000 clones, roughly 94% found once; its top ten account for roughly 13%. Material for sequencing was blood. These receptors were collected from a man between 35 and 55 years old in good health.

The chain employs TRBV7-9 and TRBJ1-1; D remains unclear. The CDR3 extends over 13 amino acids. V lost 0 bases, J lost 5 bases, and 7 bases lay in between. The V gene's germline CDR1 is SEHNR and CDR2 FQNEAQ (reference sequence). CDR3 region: CASSLARGTEAFF. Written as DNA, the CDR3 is TGTGCCAGCAGCTTAGCGCGGGGTACTGAAGCTTTCTTT.

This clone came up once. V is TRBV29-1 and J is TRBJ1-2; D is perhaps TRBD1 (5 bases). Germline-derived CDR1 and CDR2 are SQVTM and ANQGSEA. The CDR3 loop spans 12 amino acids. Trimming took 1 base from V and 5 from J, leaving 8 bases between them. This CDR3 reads CSVEVRVYGYTF. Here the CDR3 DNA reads TGCAGCGTTGAAGTCAGGGTATATGGCTACACCTTC.

CDR3 DNA sequence: TGTGCCAGCTATAAGGGCTACGAGCAGTACTTC. This sequence encodes CASYKGYEQYF. V gene TRBV6-6 combines with J gene TRBJ2-7, with D unresolved. V gave up 8 bases and J gave up 3 bases, with 8 bases separating them. CDR1 is MNHNY and CDR2 is SVGAGI in the germline V gene (reference sequence). There are 11 residues in the CDR3.

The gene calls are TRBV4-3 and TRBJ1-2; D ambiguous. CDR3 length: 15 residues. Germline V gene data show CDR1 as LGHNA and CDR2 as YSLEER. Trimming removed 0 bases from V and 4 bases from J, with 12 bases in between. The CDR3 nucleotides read TGCGCCAGCAGCCAAGATTTCTCCCCAGCCTATGGCTACACCTTC. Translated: CASSQDFSPAYGYTF.

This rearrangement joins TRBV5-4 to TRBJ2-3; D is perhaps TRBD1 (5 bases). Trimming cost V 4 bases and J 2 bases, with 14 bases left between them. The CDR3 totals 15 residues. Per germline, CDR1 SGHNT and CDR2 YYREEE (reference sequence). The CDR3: CASSQETAITDTQYF. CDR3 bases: TGTGCCAGCAGCCAGGAGACAGCTATCACAGATACGCAGTATTTT.